This TCR beta chain stems from a study of T cells in Graves' hyperthyroidism and ophthalmopathy. Study information: Peripheral blood sampling occurred at initial diagnosis, before any treatment.

There were TCR beta CDR3 regions amplified from RNA transcripts. Using the HTBI primer set, a first-round RT-PCR was run on the TCR CDR3. TCRdb redid the calling of the multiplex PCR reads with MiXCR, one entry per CDR3 protein. In the table there are approximately 400,000 distinct CDR3 sequences, around 20% of which are singletons. The J segment lost 8 bases and the V segment lost 2 bases, leaving 10 bases of the junction unmatched. The germline gives CDR1 SGHVS, CDR2 FQNEAQ. The CDR3 length is 16 residues. This clonotype was seen a few times. Among ophthalmopathy patients, the Clinical Activity Score reached at least 3, the NOSPECS grade reached at least 4, and duration remained under 3 months.

The rearrangement links TRBV7-8 to TRBJ2-1, with 9 bases that match TRBD2. Material for sequencing was blood. The receptor was derived from a man between 18 and 29 years old with Graves' ophthalmopathy. This chain's CDR3 is CASSLRRAGGPDEQFF. CDR3 nucleotide sequence: TGTGCCAGCAGCTTAAGAAGGGCGGGGGGGCCCGATGAGCAGTTCTTC.